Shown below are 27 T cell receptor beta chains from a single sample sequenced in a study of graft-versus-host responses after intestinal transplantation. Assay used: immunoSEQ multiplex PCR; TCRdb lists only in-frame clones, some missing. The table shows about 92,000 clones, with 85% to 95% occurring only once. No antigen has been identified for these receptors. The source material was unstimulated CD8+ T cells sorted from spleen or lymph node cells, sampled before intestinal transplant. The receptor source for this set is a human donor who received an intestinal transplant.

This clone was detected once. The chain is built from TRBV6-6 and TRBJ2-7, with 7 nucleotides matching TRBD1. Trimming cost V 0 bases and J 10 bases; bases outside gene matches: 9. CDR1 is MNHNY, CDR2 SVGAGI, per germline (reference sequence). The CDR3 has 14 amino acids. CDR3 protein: CASSYSRGTGEQYF. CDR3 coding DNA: TGTGCCAGCAGTTACTCCCGAGGCACAGGGGAACAGTACTTC.

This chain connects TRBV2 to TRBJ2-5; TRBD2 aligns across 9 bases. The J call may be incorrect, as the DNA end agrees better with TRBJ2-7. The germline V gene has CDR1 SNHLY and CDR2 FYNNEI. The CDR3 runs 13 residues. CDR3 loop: CASMRLAAYEQYF. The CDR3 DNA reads TGTGCCAGCATGAGACTAGCGGCCTACGAGCAGTACTTC.

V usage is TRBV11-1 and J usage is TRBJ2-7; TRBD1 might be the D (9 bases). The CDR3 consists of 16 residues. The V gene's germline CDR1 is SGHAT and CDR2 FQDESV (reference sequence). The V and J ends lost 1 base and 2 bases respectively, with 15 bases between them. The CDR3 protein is CASSLDSGTGTYEQYF. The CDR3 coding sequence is TGTGCCAGCAGCTTAGATAGCGGGACAGGGACCTACGAGCAGTACTTC.

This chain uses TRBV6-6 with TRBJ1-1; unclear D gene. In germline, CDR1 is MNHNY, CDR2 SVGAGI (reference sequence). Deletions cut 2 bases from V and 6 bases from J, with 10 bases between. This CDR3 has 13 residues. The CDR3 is CASSYLPGSEAFF. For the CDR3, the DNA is TGTGCCAGCAGTTACCTCCCGGGGTCTGAAGCTTTCTTT.

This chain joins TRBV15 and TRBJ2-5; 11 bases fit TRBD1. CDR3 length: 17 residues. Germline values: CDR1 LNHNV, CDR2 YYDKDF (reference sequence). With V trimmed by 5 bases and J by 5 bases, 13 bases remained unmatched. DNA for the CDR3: TGTGCCACCAGCGGATATGGACAGGGGGCGTTGGTTGAGACCCAGTACTTC. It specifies CATSGYGQGALVETQYF.

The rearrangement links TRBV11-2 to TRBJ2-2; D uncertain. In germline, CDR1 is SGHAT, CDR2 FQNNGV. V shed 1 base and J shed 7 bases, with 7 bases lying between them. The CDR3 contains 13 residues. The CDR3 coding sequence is TGTGCCAGCAGCTTAGCGCGTCTCGGGGAGCTGTTTTTT. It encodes CASSLARLGELFF.

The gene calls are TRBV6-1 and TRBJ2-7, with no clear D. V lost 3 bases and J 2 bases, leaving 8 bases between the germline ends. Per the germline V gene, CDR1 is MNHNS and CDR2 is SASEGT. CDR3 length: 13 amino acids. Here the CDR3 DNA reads TGTGCCAGCAGTGATTTGGCTGCCTACGAGCAGTACTTC. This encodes CASSDLAAYEQYF.

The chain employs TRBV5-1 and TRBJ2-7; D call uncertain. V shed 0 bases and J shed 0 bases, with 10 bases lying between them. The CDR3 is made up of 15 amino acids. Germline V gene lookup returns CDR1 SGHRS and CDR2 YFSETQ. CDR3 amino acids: CASSLVSDLSYEQYF. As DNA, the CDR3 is TGCGCCAGCAGCTTGGTCTCGGACCTCTCCTACGAGCAGTACTTC.

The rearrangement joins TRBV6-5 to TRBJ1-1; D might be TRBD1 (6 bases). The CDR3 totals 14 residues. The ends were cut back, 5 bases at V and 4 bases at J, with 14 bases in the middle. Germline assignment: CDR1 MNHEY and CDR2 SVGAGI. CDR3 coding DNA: TGTGCCAGCAGTCTCAGGGGTGACGGCACTGAAGCTTTCTTT. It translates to CASSLRGDGTEAFF.

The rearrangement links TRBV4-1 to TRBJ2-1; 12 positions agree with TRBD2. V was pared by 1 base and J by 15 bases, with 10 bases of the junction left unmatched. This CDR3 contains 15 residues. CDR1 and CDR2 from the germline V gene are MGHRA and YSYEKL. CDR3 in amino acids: CASSQVPPGLAGRFF. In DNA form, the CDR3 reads TGCGCCAGCAGCCAAGTTCCTCCGGGACTAGCGGGCCGGTTCTTC.

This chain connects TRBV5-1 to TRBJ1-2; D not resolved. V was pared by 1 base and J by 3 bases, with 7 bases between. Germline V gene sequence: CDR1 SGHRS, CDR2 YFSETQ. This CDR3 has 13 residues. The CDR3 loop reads CASSLRPYYGYTF. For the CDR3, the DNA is TGCGCCAGCAGCTTGCGCCCCTACTATGGCTACACCTTC.

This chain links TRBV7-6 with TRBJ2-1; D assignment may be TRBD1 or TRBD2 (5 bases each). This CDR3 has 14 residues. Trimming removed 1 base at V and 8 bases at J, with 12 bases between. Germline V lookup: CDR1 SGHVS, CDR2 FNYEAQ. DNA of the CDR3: TGTGCCAGCAGCTTAGATGACGGGACGGATGAGCAGTTCTTC. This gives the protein CASSLDDGTDEQFF.

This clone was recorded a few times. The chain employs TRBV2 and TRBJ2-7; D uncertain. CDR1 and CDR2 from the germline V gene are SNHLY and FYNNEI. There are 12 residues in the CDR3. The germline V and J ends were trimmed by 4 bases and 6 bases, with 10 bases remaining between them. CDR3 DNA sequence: TGTGCCAGCAGTGTAGGAGCGCTCGAGCAGTACTTC. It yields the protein CASSVGALEQYF.

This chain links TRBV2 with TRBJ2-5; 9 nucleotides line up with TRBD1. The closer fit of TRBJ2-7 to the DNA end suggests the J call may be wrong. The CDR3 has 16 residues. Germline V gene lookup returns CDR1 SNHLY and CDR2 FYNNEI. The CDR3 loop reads CASSEGGGQGIDEQYF. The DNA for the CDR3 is TGTGCCAGCAGTGAAGGGGGGGGACAGGGTATCGACGAGCAGTACTTC.

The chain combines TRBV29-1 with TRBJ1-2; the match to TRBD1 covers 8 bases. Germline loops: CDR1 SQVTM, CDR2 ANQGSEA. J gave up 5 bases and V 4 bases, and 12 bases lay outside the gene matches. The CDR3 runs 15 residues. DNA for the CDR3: TGCAGCGTTGCGGGGACAGGCCAGGGGGTTTATGGCTACACCTTC. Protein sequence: CSVAGTGQGVYGYTF.

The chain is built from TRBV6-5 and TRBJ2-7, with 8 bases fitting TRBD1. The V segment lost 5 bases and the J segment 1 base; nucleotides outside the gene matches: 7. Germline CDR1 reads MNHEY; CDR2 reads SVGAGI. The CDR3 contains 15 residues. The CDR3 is CASSVYGTGSYEQYF. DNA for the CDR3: TGTGCCAGCAGTGTATACGGGACAGGTTCCTACGAGCAGTACTTC.

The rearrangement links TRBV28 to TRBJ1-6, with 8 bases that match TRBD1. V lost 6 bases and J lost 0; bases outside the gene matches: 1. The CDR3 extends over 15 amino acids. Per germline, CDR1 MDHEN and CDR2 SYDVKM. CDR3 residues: CASRTGDSYNSPLHF. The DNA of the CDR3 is TGTGCCAGCAGGACAGGGGACTCCTATAATTCACCCCTCCACTTT.

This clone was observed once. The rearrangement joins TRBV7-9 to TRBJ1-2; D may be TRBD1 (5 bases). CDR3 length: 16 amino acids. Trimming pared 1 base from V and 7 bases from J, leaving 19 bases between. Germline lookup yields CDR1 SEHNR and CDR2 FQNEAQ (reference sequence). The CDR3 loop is CASSLGLGEVFSGYTF. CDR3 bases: TGTGCCAGCAGCTTAGGATTGGGGGAAGTCTTCTCTGGCTACACCTTC.

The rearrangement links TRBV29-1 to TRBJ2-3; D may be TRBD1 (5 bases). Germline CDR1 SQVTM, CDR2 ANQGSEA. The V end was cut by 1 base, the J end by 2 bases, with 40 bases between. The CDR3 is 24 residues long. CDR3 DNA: TGCAGCGTTGAAGTTTTCCTCCCCCTGGCGGATGAGCTTTCTCCGGTGGGGCCCACAGATACGCAGTATTTT. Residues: CSVEVFLPLADELSPVGPTDTQYF.

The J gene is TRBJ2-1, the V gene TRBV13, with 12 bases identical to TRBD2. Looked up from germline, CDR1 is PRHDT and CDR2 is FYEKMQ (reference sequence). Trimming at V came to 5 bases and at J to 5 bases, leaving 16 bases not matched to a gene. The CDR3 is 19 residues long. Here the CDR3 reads CASSQGPHGLAGGNNEQFF. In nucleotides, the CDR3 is TGTGCCAGCAGCCAGGGCCCCCATGGTCTAGCGGGAGGGAACAATGAGCAGTTCTTC.

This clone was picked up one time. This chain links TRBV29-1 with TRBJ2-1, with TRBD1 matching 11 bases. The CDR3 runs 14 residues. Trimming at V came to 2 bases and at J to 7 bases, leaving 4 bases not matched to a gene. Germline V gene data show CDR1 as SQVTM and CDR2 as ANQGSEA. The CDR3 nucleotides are TGCAGCGTTGAACCCGGACAGGGGGCAAATGAGCAGTTCTTC. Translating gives CSVEPGQGANEQFF.

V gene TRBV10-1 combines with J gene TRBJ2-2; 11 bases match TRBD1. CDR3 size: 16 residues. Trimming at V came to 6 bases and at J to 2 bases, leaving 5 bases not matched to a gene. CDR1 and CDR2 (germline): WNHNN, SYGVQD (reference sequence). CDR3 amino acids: CASRGDRGVNTGELFF. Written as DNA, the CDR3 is TGCGCCAGCAGGGGGGACAGGGGGGTCAACACCGGGGAGCTGTTTTTT.

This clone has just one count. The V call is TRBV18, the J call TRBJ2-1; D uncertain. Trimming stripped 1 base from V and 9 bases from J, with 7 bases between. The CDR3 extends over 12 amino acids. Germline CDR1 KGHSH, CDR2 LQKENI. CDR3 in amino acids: CASSPHQSEQFF. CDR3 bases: TGTGCCAGCTCACCACATCAAAGTGAGCAGTTCTTC.

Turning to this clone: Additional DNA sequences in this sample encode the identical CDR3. The CDR3 DNA reads as TGCGCCAGCAGCCAAGAGGGTTTCGTGGGCAGCCCCTACGAGCAGTACTTC. Amino acid sequence: CASSQEGFVGSPYEQYF. The chain carries TRBV4-1 and TRBJ2-7; D remains unclear. CDR1 and CDR2 (germline): MGHRA, YSYEKL. V was shortened by 0 bases and J by 2 bases, with 17 bases between the two germline ends. This CDR3 is built from 17 residues.

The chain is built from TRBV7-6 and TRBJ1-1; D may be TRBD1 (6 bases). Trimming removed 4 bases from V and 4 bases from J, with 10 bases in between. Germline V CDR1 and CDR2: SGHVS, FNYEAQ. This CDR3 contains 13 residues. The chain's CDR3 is CASSSGGGTEAFF. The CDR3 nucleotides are TGTGCCAGCAGCTCAGGAGGGGGCACTGAAGCTTTCTTT. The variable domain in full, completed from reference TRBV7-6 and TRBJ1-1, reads GAGVSQSPRYKVTKRGQDVALRCDPISGHVSLYWYRQALGQGPEFLTYFNYEAQQDKSGLPNDRFSAERPEGSISTLTIQRTEQRDSAMYRCASSSGGGTEAFFGQGTRLTVV.

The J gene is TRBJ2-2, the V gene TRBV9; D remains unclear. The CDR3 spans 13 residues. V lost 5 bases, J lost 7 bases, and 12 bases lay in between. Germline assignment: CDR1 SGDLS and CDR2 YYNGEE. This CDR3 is CASSPNIGGELFF. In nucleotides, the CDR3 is TGTGCCAGCAGTCCTAATATAGGCGGGGAGCTGTTTTTT.

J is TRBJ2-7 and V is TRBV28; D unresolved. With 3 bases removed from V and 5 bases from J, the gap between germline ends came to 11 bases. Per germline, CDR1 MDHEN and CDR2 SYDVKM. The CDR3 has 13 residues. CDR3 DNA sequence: TGTGCCAGCAGTTTCGCGACGGTTCACGAGCAGTACTTC. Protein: CASSFATVHEQYF.